A single sample is the source of the 8 T cell receptor beta chains below, sequenced in a study of blood T cell repertoires in COVID-19. The data were produced by immunoSEQ multiplex PCR, yet TCRdb's version contains in-frame clones alone and is incomplete. The table has 200,000 to 250,000 clones, approximately 90% seen once; the top ten hold approximately 2.1%. Sequencing used peripheral blood. The receptor set was obtained from a man aged 30-40 years who had recovered from COVID-19.

This chain uses TRBV11-2 with TRBJ2-1, with TRBD1 as a possible D gene (5 bases). Trimming left V 7 bases short and J 9 bases short, with 13 bases between. This CDR3 has 12 residues. Germline V gene lookup returns CDR1 SGHAT and CDR2 FQNNGV. The CDR3 bases are TGTGCCAGCACTTCACGAAGGGGTGAGCAGTTCTTC. Its protein product is CASTSRRGEQFF.

Regarding this clone: One junction end does not reproduce the germline sequence, and a read error may be involved. This chain joins TRBV19 and TRBJ1-6; perhaps TRBD1 as D (5 bases). Germline V gives CDR1 LNHDA, CDR2 SQIVND (reference sequence). The CDR3 runs 14 residues. The CDR3 nucleotides read TGTGCCAGTAGTGTAGACAGAAGTAATTCACCCCTCCACTTT. Translation gives CASSVDRSNSPLHF.

The V and J genes are TRBV11-2 and TRBJ1-6, with TRBD1 matching 7 bases. Germline CDR1 SGHAT, CDR2 FQNNGV. The CDR3 loop spans 17 amino acids. With V trimmed by 5 bases and J by 0 bases, 7 bases remained unmatched. The chain's CDR3 is CASSPENRGSYNSPLHF. DNA for the CDR3: TGTGCCAGCAGCCCCGAAAACAGGGGCTCCTATAATTCACCCCTCCACTTT. The whole variable domain, filled in from reference TRBV11-2 and TRBJ1-6, reads EAGVAQSPRYKIIEKRQSVAFWCNPISGHATLYWYQQILGQGPKLLIQFQNNGVVDDSQLPKDRFSAERLKGVDSTLKIQPAKLEDSAVYLCASSPENRGSYNSPLHFGNGTRLTVT.

The rearrangement joins TRBV20-1 to TRBJ2-2; D is uncertain. This CDR3 region has 12 residues. V was pared by 3 bases and J by 4 bases, with 6 bases between. CDR1 is DFQATT, CDR2 SNEGSKA, per germline (reference sequence). This CDR3 reads CSASPFTGELFF. The CDR3 nucleotides read TGCAGTGCTAGTCCCTTCACCGGGGAGCTGTTTTTT.

The chain's CDR3 is CASQGLVYGYTF. CDR3 bases: TGTGCCAGCCAGGGGCTGGTATATGGCTACACCTTC. The chain uses TRBV6-5 and TRBJ1-2; maybe TRBD1 (6 bases). Per germline, CDR1 MNHEY and CDR2 SVGAGI. V gave up 8 bases and J gave up 5 bases, with 12 bases separating them. The length of the CDR3 is 12 residues.

The chain has TRBV3-1 (or the pseudogene TRBV3-2) and TRBJ2-5, with a weak D call TRBD2 (6 bases). The V gene's germline CDR1 is LGHDT and CDR2 YNNKEL (reference sequence). The CDR3 is 17 amino acids. The V end was cut by 1 base, the J end by 2 bases, with 17 bases between. In DNA form, the CDR3 reads TGTGCCAGCAGCCAAGGGCCGGGGCTAGCGTATCAAGAGACCCAGTACTTC. Amino acids: CASSQGPGLAYQETQYF.

This clone was observed a single time. V is TRBV20-1 and J is TRBJ1-1, with D unclear. V was pared by 6 bases and J by 7 bases, with 9 bases between. CDR3 length: 10 amino acids. Looked up from germline, CDR1 is DFQATT and CDR2 is SNEGSKA (reference sequence). The CDR3: CSAALYEAFF. CDR3 DNA: TGCAGTGCCGCTCTCTATGAAGCTTTCTTT.

The J gene is TRBJ1-5, the V gene TRBV2; a possible D gene is TRBD1 (5 bases). The V end lost 7 bases, the J end lost 6 bases, and 13 bases lay between the germline ends. Germline CDR1 SNHLY, CDR2 FYNNEI. CDR3 length: 13 residues. The CDR3 loop reads CASIGRGRQPQHF. CDR3 bases: TGTGCCAGCATCGGGAGGGGTCGTCAGCCCCAGCATTTT.